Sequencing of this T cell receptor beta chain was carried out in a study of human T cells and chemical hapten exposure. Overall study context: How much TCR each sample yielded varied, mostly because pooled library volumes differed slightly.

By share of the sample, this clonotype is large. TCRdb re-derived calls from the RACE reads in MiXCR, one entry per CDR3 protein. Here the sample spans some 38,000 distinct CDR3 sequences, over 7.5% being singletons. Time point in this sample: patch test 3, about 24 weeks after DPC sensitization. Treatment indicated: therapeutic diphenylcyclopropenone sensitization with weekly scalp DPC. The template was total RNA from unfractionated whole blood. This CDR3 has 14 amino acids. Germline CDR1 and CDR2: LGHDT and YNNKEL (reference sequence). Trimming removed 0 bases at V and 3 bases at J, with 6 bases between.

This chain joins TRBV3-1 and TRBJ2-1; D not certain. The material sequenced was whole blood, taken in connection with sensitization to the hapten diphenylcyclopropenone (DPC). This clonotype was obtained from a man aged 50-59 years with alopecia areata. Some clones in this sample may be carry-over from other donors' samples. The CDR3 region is CASSQEYDYNEQFF. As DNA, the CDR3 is TGTGCCAGCAGCCAAGAATACGACTACAATGAGCAGTTCTTC.